This T cell receptor beta chain was sequenced in a study of CD8 T cells in ankylosing spondylitis. Overall study findings and caveats: Existing reports had already noted some motif variants in reactive arthritis synovial fluid and blood. Ankylosing spondylitis blood seemed to carry a telltale TCR beta motif made of eight highly homologous variants.

TCRdb reprocessed the 5' RACE reads with MiXCR, giving one entry per CDR3 protein. The data show a few hundred thousand distinct CDR3 sequences, with about a fifth seen just once and about 17% held by the top ten. The V gene's germline CDR1 is ENHRY and CDR2 SYGVKD. The CDR3 is 16 residues long. V lost 7 bases, J lost 2 bases, and 17 bases lay in between. Details on this clonotype: Its antigen is unknown.

The rearrangement links TRBV10-3 to TRBJ2-2; possibly TRBD1 or TRBD2 for D (7 bases each). The TCR originated in a male donor with ankylosing spondylitis. Sequencing was performed on blood, either unsorted or a sorted T cell fraction (not recorded which). The CDR3 bases are TGTGCCATCACCAGACAGGGACTACCCAACACCGGGGAGCTGTTTTTT. Translation: CAITRQGLPNTGELFF.